A selection of T cell receptor beta chains follows, all from one sample in a study of T cells after yellow fever vaccination. TCRdb processed the 5' RACE reads anew with MiXCR; each CDR3 protein has one entry. The sample records roughly 250,000 distinct CDR3 sequences, approximately 13% being singletons. The sequenced sample was CD4+ T cells sorted from PBMCs, obtained 45 days after the yellow fever booster vaccination. The receptors stem from a man younger than 45 who received the YFV17D yellow fever vaccine. The conserved cysteine and the conserved F or W are not part of the CDR3 here. The order of the fields is J gene, V gene, CDR3 protein.

j_gene: TRBJ2-1; v_gene: TRBV20-1; CDR3aa: SARSASGSPNMDEQF
j_gene: TRBJ2-7; v_gene: TRBV7-8; CDR3aa: ASSLTQQPKYEQY
j_gene: TRBJ2-1; v_gene: TRBV7-2; CDR3aa: ASTPVAGLGEQF
j_gene: TRBJ1-5; v_gene: TRBV24-1; CDR3aa: ATSDGGSNQPQH
j_gene: TRBJ2-7; v_gene: TRBV6-5; CDR3aa: ASSSLTASYEQY
j_gene: TRBJ2-3; v_gene: TRBV20-1; CDR3aa: SAIYSTDTQY
j_gene: TRBJ1-4; v_gene: TRBV28; CDR3aa: ASSFRQGWTNEKLF
j_gene: TRBJ2-5; v_gene: TRBV7-2; CDR3aa: ASSLGSSGSWETQY
j_gene: TRBJ2-7; v_gene: TRBV6-1; CDR3aa: ASSLYGQGYEQY
j_gene: TRBJ2-1; v_gene: TRBV29-1; CDR3aa: SVGFSGLTYNEQF
j_gene: TRBJ2-2; v_gene: TRBV20-1; CDR3aa: SARDGAGSTGELF
j_gene: TRBJ2-5; v_gene: TRBV5-4; CDR3aa: ASSLPGQAQETQY
j_gene: TRBJ2-5; v_gene: TRBV7-3; CDR3aa: ASSAGTGLNIETQY
j_gene: TRBJ1-1; v_gene: TRBV28; CDR3aa: ASKRRLTEAF
j_gene: TRBJ2-5; v_gene: TRBV7-2; CDR3aa: ASTRLYAQETQY
j_gene: TRBJ2-3; v_gene: TRBV12-3/TRBV12-4; CDR3aa: ASSLARGRDTQY
j_gene: TRBJ2-7; v_gene: TRBV7-2; CDR3aa: ASSSRGTGVYEQY
j_gene: TRBJ2-1; v_gene: TRBV18; CDR3aa: ASSPEYEQF
j_gene: TRBJ2-3; v_gene: TRBV2; CDR3aa: ATTGTMGADTQY
j_gene: TRBJ2-3; v_gene: TRBV20-1; CDR3aa: SARRQEVYTDTQY
j_gene: TRBJ1-4; v_gene: TRBV3-1; CDR3aa: ASSQPGRTTNEKLF
j_gene: TRBJ1-3; v_gene: TRBV29-1; CDR3aa: SGGDPWVGNTIY